Below are 4 T cell receptor beta chains sequenced from a single sample in a study of CD8 T cells in ankylosing spondylitis. Each CDR3 protein is one row after TCRdb ran MiXCR on the 5' RACE reads. The data hold some 90,000 distinct CDR3 sequences, with around 27% observed a single time. The sequenced sample consisted of blood, either unsorted or a sorted T cell fraction (not recorded which). The receptors shown here come from a male donor with ankylosing spondylitis or in good health (not recorded which).

This clonotype has ten or more counts. The rearrangement links TRBV20-1 to TRBJ2-5, with 8 bases identical to TRBD1. The CDR3 length is 14 residues. Germline CDR1 and CDR2: DFQATT and SNEGSKA (reference sequence). With 4 bases clipped from V and 3 bases from J, the junction kept 7 bases outside the gene matches. The DNA for the CDR3 is TGCAGTGCTAACCTTCCAGGGGGCGAAGAGACCCAGTACTTC. Translating it yields CSANLPGGEETQYF.

This clonotype was counted ten times or more. The rearrangement uses TRBV5-1 and TRBJ2-1, with D perhaps TRBD1 (5 bases). The V gene lost 4 bases and the J gene lost 4 bases, with 9 bases spanning the gap. Germline V lookup: CDR1 SGHRS, CDR2 YFSETQ. CDR3 size: 13 residues. CDR3 sequence reads: CASSADIYNEQFF. The CDR3 nucleotides read TGCGCCAGCAGCGCGGACATTTACAATGAGCAGTTCTTC.

The gene calls are TRBV5-1 and TRBJ1-2; D is uncertain. Germline V gene lookup returns CDR1 SGHRS and CDR2 YFSETQ. Trimming took 5 bases from V and 2 from J, leaving 13 bases between them. The CDR3 runs 14 residues. The CDR3 nucleotides read TGCGCCAGCAGGCTCGCGACCGGAAACTATGGCTACACCTTC. Amino acids: CASRLATGNYGYTF.

The chain employs TRBV5-1 and TRBJ2-7; no clear D. The germline V gene encodes CDR1 SGHRS and CDR2 YFSETQ. Trimming left V 4 bases short and J 5 bases short, with 7 bases between. The CDR3 covers 11 residues. CDR3 region: CASSDLNEQYF. CDR3 sequence (DNA): TGCGCCAGCAGCGACCTGAACGAGCAGTACTTC.